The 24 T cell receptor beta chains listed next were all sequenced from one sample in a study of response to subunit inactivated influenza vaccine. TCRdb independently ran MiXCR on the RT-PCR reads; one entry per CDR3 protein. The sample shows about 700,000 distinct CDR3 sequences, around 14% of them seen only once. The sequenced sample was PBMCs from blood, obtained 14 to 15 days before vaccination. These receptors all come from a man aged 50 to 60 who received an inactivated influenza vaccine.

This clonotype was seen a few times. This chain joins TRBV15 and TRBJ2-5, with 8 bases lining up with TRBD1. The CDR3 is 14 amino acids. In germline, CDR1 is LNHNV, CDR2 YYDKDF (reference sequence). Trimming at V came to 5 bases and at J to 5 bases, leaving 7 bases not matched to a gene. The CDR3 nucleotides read TGTGCCACCAGCGACAGGGGTGTAGGGGAGACCCAGTACTTC. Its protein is CATSDRGVGETQYF. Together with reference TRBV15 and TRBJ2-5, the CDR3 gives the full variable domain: DAMVIQNPRYQVTQFGKPVTLSCSQTLNHNVMYWYQQKSSQAPKLLFHYYDKDFNNEADTPDNFQSRRPNTSFCFLDIRSPGLGDTAMYLCATSDRGVGETQYFGPGTRLLVL.

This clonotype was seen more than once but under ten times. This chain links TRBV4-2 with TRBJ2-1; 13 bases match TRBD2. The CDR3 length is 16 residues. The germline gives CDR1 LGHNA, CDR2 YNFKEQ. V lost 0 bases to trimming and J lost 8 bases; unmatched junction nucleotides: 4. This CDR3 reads CASSQELAGGRDEQFF. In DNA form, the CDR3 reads TGTGCCAGCAGCCAAGAACTAGCGGGGGGGCGTGATGAGCAGTTCTTC.

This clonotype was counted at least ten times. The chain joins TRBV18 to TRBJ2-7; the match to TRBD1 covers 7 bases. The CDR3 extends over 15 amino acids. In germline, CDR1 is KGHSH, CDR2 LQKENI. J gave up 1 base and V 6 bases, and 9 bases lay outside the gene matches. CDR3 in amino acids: CASSMGQQSSYEQYF. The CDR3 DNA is TGTGCCAGCTCCATGGGACAGCAGTCTTCCTACGAGCAGTACTTC.

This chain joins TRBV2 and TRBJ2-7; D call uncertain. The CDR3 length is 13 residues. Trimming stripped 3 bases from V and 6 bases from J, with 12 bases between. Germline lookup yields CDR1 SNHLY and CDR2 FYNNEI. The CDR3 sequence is CASSEVASLEQYF. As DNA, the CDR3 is TGTGCCAGCAGTGAGGTCGCCAGCCTCGAGCAGTACTTC.

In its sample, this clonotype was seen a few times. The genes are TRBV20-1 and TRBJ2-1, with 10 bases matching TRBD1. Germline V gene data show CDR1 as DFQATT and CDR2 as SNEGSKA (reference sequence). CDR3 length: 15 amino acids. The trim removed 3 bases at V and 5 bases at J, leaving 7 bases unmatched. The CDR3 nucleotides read TGCAGTGCTAGCAAAGGGACAGGGGCTCACAATGAGCAGTTCTTC. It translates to CSASKGTGAHNEQFF.

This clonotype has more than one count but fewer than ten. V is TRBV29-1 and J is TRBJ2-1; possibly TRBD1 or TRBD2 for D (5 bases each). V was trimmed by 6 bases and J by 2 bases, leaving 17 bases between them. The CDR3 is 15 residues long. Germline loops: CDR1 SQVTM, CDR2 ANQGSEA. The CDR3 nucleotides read TGCAGCGTACCCATTAGAGTGGGGGCCTACAATGAGCAGTTCTTC. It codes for CSVPIRVGAYNEQFF.

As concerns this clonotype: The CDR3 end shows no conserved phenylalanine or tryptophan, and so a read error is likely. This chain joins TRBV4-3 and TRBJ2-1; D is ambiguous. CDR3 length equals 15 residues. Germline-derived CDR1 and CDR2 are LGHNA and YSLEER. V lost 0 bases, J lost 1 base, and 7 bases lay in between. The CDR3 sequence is CASSQDLGSYNEQFL. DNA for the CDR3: TGCGCCAGCAGCCAAGACTTGGGGTCCTACAATGAGCAGTTCCTC.

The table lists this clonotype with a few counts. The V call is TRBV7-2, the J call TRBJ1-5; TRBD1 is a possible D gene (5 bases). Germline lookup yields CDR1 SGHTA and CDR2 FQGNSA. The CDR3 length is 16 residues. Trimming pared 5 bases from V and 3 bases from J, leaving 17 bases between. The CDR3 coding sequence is TGTGCCAGCAGCCCCGGTCGGCCAGGGAACAATCAGCCCCAGCATTTT. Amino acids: CASSPGRPGNNQPQHF. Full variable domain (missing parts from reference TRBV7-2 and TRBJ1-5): GAGVSQSPSNKVTEKGKDVELRCDPISGHTALYWYRQSLGQGLEFLIYFQGNSAPDKSGLPSDRFSAERTGGSVSTLTIQRTQQEDSAVYLCASSPGRPGNNQPQHFGDGTRLSIL.

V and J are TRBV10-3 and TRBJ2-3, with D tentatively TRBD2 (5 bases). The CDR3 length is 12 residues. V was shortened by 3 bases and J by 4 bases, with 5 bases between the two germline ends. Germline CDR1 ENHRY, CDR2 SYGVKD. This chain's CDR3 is CAISELADTQYF. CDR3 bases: TGTGCCATCAGTGAACTAGCAGATACGCAGTATTTT.

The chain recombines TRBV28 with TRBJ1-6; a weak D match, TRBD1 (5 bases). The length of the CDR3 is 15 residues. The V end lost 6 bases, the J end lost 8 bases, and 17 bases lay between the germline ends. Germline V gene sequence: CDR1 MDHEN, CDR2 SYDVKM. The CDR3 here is CASSRQGYQDSPLHF. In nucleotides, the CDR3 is TGTGCCAGCAGCAGGCAGGGATATCAGGATTCACCCCTCCACTTT.

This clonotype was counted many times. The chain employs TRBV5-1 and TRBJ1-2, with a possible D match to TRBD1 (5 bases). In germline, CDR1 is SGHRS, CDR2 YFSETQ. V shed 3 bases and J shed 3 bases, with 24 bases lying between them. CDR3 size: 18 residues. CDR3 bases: TGCGCCAGCAGCTACCTCCGACGCCTCGTTAAGGGGTACTATGGCTACACCTTC. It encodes CASSYLRRLVKGYYGYTF.

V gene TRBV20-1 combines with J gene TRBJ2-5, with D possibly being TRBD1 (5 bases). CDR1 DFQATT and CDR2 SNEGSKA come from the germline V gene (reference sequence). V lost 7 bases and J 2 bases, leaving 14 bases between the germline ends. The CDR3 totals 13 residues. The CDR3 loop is CSVPASGQETQYF. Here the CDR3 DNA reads TGCAGTGTCCCAGCCTCAGGGCAAGAGACCCAGTACTTC.

The DNA for the CDR3 is TGCAGCGTTGGGGGCAGAGCGAACACTGAAGCTTTCTTT. Its protein product is CSVGGRANTEAFF. The chain has TRBV29-1 and TRBJ1-1, with D tentatively TRBD1 (5 bases). Germline V gives CDR1 SQVTM, CDR2 ANQGSEA. This CDR3 has 13 amino acids. The V end was cut by 4 bases, the J end by 1 base, with 10 bases between.

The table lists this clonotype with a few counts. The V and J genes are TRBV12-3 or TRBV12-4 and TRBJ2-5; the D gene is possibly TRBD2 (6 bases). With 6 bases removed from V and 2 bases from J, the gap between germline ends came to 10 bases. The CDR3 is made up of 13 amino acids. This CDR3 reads CASRLREQETQYF. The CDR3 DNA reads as TGTGCCAGCAGACTCCGGGAGCAAGAGACCCAGTACTTC.

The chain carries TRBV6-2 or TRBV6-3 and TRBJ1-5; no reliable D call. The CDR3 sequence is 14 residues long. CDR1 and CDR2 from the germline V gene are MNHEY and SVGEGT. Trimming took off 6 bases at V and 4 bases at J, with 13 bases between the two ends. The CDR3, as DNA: TGTGCCAGCAGGCTCGTCCGGGGTAATCAGCCCCAGCATTTT. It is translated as CASRLVRGNQPQHF.

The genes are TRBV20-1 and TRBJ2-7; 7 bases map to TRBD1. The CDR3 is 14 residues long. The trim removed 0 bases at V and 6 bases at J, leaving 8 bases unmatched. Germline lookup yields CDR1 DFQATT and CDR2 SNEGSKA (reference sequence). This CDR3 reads CSARDRRGYIEQYF. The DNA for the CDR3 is TGCAGTGCTAGAGATCGCAGGGGGTACATCGAGCAGTACTTC.

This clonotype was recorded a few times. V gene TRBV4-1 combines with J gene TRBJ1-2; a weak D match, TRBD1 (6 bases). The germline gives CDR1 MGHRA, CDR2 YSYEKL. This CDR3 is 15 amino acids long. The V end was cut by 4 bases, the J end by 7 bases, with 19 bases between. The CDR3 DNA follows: TGCGCCAGCAGCCCAGGGGTCCGGGGAGCAGGTGGCTACACCTTC. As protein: CASSPGVRGAGGYTF.

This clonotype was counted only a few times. The DNA of the CDR3 is TGTGCCAGCAGCCGGCCCGGGAGCAACAATGAGCAGTTCTTC. This codes for CASSRPGSNNEQFF. The chain couples TRBV7-2 to TRBJ2-1, with D tentatively TRBD2 (6 bases). Germline CDR1 SGHTA, CDR2 FQGNSA. The V end lost 5 bases, the J end lost 5 bases, and 13 bases lay between the germline ends. The CDR3 covers 14 residues.

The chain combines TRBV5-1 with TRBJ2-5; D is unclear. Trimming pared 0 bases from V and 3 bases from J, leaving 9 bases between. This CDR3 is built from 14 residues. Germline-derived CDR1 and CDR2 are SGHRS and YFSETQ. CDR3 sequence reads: CASSLGPIEETQYF. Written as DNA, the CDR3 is TGCGCCAGCAGCTTGGGGCCGATTGAAGAGACCCAGTACTTC.

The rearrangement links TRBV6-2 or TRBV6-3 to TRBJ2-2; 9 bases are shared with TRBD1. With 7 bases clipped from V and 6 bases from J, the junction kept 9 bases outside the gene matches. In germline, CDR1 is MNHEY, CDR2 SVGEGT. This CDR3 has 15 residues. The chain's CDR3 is CASKIIQGAAGELFF. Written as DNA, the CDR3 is TGTGCCAGCAAAATTATACAGGGGGCCGCCGGGGAGCTGTTTTTT.

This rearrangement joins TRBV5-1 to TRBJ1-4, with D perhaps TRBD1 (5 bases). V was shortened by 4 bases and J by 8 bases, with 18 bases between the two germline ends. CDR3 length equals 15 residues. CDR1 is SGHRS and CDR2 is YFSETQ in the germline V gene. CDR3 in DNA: TGCGCCAGCAGCCTCCTGGGCAGGGTTAGCGAAAAACTGTTTTTT. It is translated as CASSLLGRVSEKLFF. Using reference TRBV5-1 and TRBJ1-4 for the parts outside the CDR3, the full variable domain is KAGVTQTPRYLIKTRGQQVTLSCSPISGHRSVSWYQQTPGQGLQFLFEYFSETQRNKGNFPGRFSGRQFSNSRSEMNVSTLELGDSALYLCASSLLGRVSEKLFFGSGTQLSVL.

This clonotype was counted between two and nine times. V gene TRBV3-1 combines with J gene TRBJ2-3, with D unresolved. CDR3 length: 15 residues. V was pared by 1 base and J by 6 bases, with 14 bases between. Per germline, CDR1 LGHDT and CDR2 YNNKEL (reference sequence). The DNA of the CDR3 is TGTGCCAGCAGCCAAGGGGCACTCACAAGGGATACGCAGTATTTT. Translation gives CASSQGALTRDTQYF.

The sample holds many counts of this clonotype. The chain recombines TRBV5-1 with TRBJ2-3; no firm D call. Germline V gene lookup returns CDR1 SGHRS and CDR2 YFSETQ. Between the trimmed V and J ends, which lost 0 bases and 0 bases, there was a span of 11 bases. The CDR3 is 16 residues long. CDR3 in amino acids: CASSLARSYSTDTQYF. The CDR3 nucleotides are TGCGCCAGCAGCTTGGCACGCTCTTATAGCACAGATACGCAGTATTTT.

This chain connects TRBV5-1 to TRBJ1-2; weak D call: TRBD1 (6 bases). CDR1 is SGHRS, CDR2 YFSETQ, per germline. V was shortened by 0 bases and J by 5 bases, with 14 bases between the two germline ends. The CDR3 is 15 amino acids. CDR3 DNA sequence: TGCGCCAGCAGCTTGGAAGGGGGGCGAGGATATGGCTACACCTTC. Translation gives CASSLEGGRGYGYTF. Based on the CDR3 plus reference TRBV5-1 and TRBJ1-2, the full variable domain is KAGVTQTPRYLIKTRGQQVTLSCSPISGHRSVSWYQQTPGQGLQFLFEYFSETQRNKGNFPGRFSGRQFSNSRSEMNVSTLELGDSALYLCASSLEGGRGYGYTFGSGTRLTVV.